The T cell receptor (beta chain) described here comes from a study of cytomegalovirus exposure and HLA in healthy donors. Study-wide results and caveats: TRBV6-2, TRBV6-3 and some other V segments were unresolvable in 87-base-pair reads. At a 0.05 false discovery rate, a later analysis found around 17,000 TCR beta sequences to be associated with HLA alleles.

With regard to this clone: As yet, its antigen is unknown.

The PCR was carried out with 60 Vbeta primers and 13 Jbeta primers. The repertoire was sequenced with immunoSEQ multiplex PCR; TCRdb's copy has only in-frame clones and lacks some. The sample yields about 130,000 clones, around 70% seen once. Germline loops: CDR1 SGDLS, CDR2 YYNGEE. J was trimmed by 7 bases and V by 1 base; bases with no gene match: 6. The CDR3 totals 14 residues. The V and J genes are TRBV9 and TRBJ1-2, with 8 bases aligning to TRBD1. Specimen: PBMCs. This TCR derives from a human donor in good health. The CDR3 DNA follows: TGTGCCAGCAGCGTATACCAGGGGGCTCGTGGCTACACCTTC. Its protein is CASSVYQGARGYTF.